The 17 T cell receptor beta chains listed next were all sequenced from one sample in a study of PD-1 blockade in classical Hodgkin lymphoma. Exposure to brentuximab vedotin varied, and each patient had relapsed following autologous stem cell transplantation. The method was immunoSEQ multiplex PCR; TCRdb's version includes in-frame clones alone and lacks a portion of them. The sample has approximately 34,000 clones, 76% seen once; the top ten hold under 20%. This material consisted of peripheral blood mononuclear cells (PBMCs), taken before the second cycle of nivolumab. These receptors all stem from a human donor with classical Hodgkin lymphoma.

The V gene is TRBV25-1, the J gene TRBJ2-5; D gene unclear. Trimming took off 6 bases at V and 1 base at J, with 9 bases between the two ends. CDR1 is MGHDK and CDR2 is SYGVNS in the germline V gene. CDR3 length equals 13 residues. CDR3 bases: TGTGCCAGCAGGATGGCAGCCCAAGAGACCCAGTACTTC. Protein: CASRMAAQETQYF.

This chain's CDR3 is CASSFHEQYF. The DNA of the CDR3 is TGTGCCAGCAGCTTTCACGAGCAGTACTTC. V usage is TRBV5-8 and J usage is TRBJ2-7; the D is unclear. This CDR3 has 10 residues. CDR1 and CDR2 from the germline V gene are SGHTS and YDEGEE. The germline V and J ends were trimmed by 2 bases and 5 bases, with 2 bases remaining between them.

The rearrangement joins TRBV14 to TRBJ2-7; a weak D match, TRBD1 (6 bases). Per the germline V gene, CDR1 is SGHDN and CDR2 is FVKESK. This CDR3 contains 14 residues. Trimming pared 1 base from V and 9 bases from J, leaving 16 bases between. CDR3 nucleotide sequence: TGTGCCAGCAGCCAAGGACAGGCCCTCAACGTGCAGTACTTC. Translation: CASSQGQALNVQYF. The variable domain in full, with the rest retrieved from reference TRBV14 and TRBJ2-7, is EAGVTQFPSHSVIEKGQTVTLRCDPISGHDNLYWYRRVMGKEIKFLLHFVKESKQDESGMPNNRFLAERTGGTYSTLKVQPAELEDSGVYFCASSQGQALNVQYFGPGTRLTVT.

The chain is built from TRBV4-1 and TRBJ2-1; 11 bases fit TRBD2. The CDR3 sequence is 16 residues long. From germline, CDR1 is MGHRA and CDR2 YSYEKL. The V and J ends lost 3 bases and 9 bases, in that order; junction bases with no gene match: 10. The CDR3 loop reads CASSQDLAGGPGEQFF. The CDR3 bases are TGCGCCAGCAGCCAGGATTTAGCGGGGGGGCCGGGTGAGCAGTTCTTC.

About this clone: Within the sample, other DNA sequences also encode this same CDR3. Here the CDR3 reads CASSLGARYEQYF. In DNA form, the CDR3 reads TGTGCCAGCAGCTTGGGCGCCCGCTACGAGCAGTACTTC. The chain carries TRBV7-2 and TRBJ2-7; no definite D call. Between the trimmed V and J ends, which lost 3 bases and 3 bases, there was a span of 9 bases. CDR3 length equals 13 residues. CDR1 is SGHTA and CDR2 is FQGNSA in the germline V gene.

The chain uses TRBV5-1 and TRBJ1-1; D is uncertain. The CDR3 covers 17 residues. Between the trimmed V and J ends, which lost 3 bases and 0 bases, there was a span of 18 bases. The germline CDR1 and CDR2 sequences are SGHRS and YFSETQ. Here the CDR3 DNA reads TGCGCCAGCAGCTCGCGTACCGAAACCGGTATGAACACTGAAGCTTTCTTT. It specifies CASSSRTETGMNTEAFF. The full variable domain, with the rest looked up from reference TRBV5-1 and TRBJ1-1, is KAGVTQTPRYLIKTRGQQVTLSCSPISGHRSVSWYQQTPGQGLQFLFEYFSETQRNKGNFPGRFSGRQFSNSRSEMNVSTLELGDSALYLCASSSRTETGMNTEAFFGQGTRLTVV.

This clone has a handful of counts. The chain is built from TRBV19 and TRBJ1-2; unclear D gene. The CDR3 totals 13 residues. Trimming shortened V by 6 bases and J by 8 bases, and 16 bases separated the two germline ends. Per germline, CDR1 LNHDA and CDR2 SQIVND (reference sequence). The CDR3 sequence: CASSPTPPIGYTF. CDR3 in DNA: TGTGCCAGTAGCCCCACACCCCCAATCGGCTACACCTTC.

This clone was seen a single time. Its ends do not fully match the called genes, so a read error is possible. The genes are TRBV15 and TRBJ2-2, with D perhaps being TRBD1 or TRBD2 (6 bases each). CDR1 is LNHNV and CDR2 is YYDKDF in the germline V gene (reference sequence). This CDR3 region has 13 residues. CDR3 loop: CATSRGGPGELFF. CDR3 nucleotide sequence: TGTGCCACTAGCAGAGGGGGGCCCGGGGAGCTGTTTTTT.

The chain carries TRBV19 and TRBJ2-1, with 14 bases matching TRBD2. The CDR3 contains 16 residues. Per the germline V gene, CDR1 is LNHDA and CDR2 is SQIVND (reference sequence). The V and J ends lost 0 bases and 10 bases, in that order; junction bases with no gene match: 5. As DNA, the CDR3 is TGTGCCAGTAGTATAGAGGGGACTAGCGGGGGCCGGGAGCAGTTCTTC. Translated, it gives CASSIEGTSGGREQFF. The full variable domain, rest sourced from reference TRBV19 and TRBJ2-1, is DGGITQSPKYLFRKEGQNVTLSCEQNLNHDAMYWYRQDPGQGLRLIYYSQIVNDFQKGDIAEGYSVSREKKESFPLTVTSAQKNPTAFYLCASSIEGTSGGREQFFGPGTRLTVL.

This sequence joins TRBV6-1 and TRBJ1-3; D unresolved. Trimming cost V 3 bases and J 4 bases, with 13 bases left between them. The CDR3 runs to 15 residues. Germline V gene data show CDR1 as MNHNS and CDR2 as SASEGT. CDR3: CASSDLKGVGNTIYF. CDR3 in DNA: TGTGCCAGCAGTGATTTAAAGGGAGTGGGAAACACCATATATTTT.

The V gene is TRBV2, the J gene TRBJ1-1; tentative D call: TRBD1 (5 bases). Germline V gene data show CDR1 as SNHLY and CDR2 as FYNNEI. V lost 2 bases, J lost 10 bases, and 17 bases lay in between. The CDR3 is 14 amino acids. The CDR3 here is CASSESPWGDVAFF. The CDR3 coding sequence is TGTGCCAGCAGTGAATCCCCGTGGGGGGATGTAGCTTTCTTT. The full variable domain, completed using reference TRBV2 and TRBJ1-1, is EPEVTQTPSHQVTQMGQEVILRCVPISNHLYFYWYRQILGQKVEFLVSFYNNEISEKSEIFDDQFSVERPDGSNFTLKIRSTKLEDSAMYFCASSESPWGDVAFFGQGTRLTVV.

The CDR3 protein is CASSEAGVNEQFF. The DNA of the CDR3 is TGTGCCAGCAGTGAGGCAGGGGTCAATGAGCAGTTCTTC. The chain combines TRBV25-1 with TRBJ2-1; a possible D gene is TRBD1 (6 bases). The CDR3 totals 13 residues. From germline, CDR1 is MGHDK and CDR2 SYGVNS. Trimming removed 3 bases from V and 6 bases from J, with 9 bases in between.

V gene TRBV6-5 combines with J gene TRBJ2-1; 10 bases agree with TRBD2. Germline V CDR1 and CDR2: MNHEY, SVGAGI. Unmatched junction bases numbered 7, after V lost 8 bases and J lost 6 bases. The CDR3 consists of 14 residues. The CDR3: CASGWASGGNEQFF. In nucleotides, the CDR3 is TGTGCCAGCGGGTGGGCTAGCGGGGGCAATGAGCAGTTCTTC.

This chain connects TRBV5-4 to TRBJ1-6; TRBD1 matches 7 bases. CDR3 size: 16 residues. CDR1 and CDR2 (germline): SGHNT, YYREEE (reference sequence). The ends lost 4 bases at V and 4 bases at J; junction bases unmatched: 8. The CDR3 coding sequence is TGTGCCAGCAGCCCCAAAGGCAGGGGGTATAATTCACCCCTCCACTTT. Its protein product is CASSPKGRGYNSPLHF.

Many counts were recorded for this clone. Relative to the germline gene, one junction end is altered; a read error may explain this. The rearrangement joins TRBV11-3 to TRBJ2-7; TRBD2 matches at 7 bases. Germline lookup yields CDR1 SGHNT and CDR2 YENEEA. The CDR3 runs 13 residues. The CDR3 loop is CASSAGDSYAQYF. The CDR3 DNA follows: TGTGCCAGCAGTGCGGGAGATAGTTACGCGCAGTACTTC.

The chain carries TRBV5-4 and TRBJ1-4; 8 positions agree with TRBD1. Germline assignment: CDR1 SGHNT and CDR2 YYREEE (reference sequence). Trimming cost V 4 bases and J 4 bases; bases outside gene matches: 3. This CDR3 is built from 14 residues. The CDR3 nucleotides are TGTGCCAGCAGCACGGACAGGGTTAATGAAAAACTGTTTTTT. It translates to CASSTDRVNEKLFF. Full variable domain (missing parts from reference TRBV5-4 and TRBJ1-4): ETGVTQSPTHLIKTRGQQVTLRCSSQSGHNTVSWYQQALGQGPQFIFQYYREEENGRGNFPPRFSGLQFPNYSSELNVNALELDDSALYLCASSTDRVNEKLFFGSGTQLSVL.

DNA for the CDR3: TGTGCCAGCAGCACCCGGGACAGTTCCTATGGCTACACCTTC. Its protein is CASSTRDSSYGYTF. The chain joins TRBV7-8 to TRBJ1-2; 7 positions match TRBD1. This CDR3 contains 14 residues. The V and J ends lost 5 bases and 4 bases, in that order; junction bases with no gene match: 7. Germline CDR1 reads SGHVS; CDR2 reads FQNEAQ.